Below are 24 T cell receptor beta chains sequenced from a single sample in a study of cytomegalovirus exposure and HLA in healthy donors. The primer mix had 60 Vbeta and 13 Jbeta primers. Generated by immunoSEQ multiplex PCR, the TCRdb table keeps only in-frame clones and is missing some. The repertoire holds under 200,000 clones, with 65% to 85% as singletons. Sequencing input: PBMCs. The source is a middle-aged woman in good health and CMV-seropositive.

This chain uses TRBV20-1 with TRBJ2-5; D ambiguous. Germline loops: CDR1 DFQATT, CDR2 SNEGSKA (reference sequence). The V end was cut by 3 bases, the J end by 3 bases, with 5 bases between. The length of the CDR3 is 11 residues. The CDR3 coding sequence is TGCAGTGCTAGCCCGGAAGAGACCCAGTACTTC. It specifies CSASPEETQYF.

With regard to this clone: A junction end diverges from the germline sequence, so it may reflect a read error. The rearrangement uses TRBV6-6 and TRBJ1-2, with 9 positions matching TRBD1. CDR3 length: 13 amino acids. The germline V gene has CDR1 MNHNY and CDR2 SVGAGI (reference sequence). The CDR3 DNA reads TGTGCCAGCAGAACAACAGGGGGCGATGGCTGCACCTTC. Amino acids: CASRTTGGDGCTF.

The CDR3 is CASSPQSNYGYTF. The CDR3 DNA reads as TGTGCCAGCAGCCCACAAAGTAACTATGGCTACACCTTC. The rearrangement uses TRBV7-8 and TRBJ1-2; no clear D. Trimming removed 5 bases at V and 1 base at J, with 8 bases between. The CDR3 totals 13 residues. CDR1 is SGHVS, CDR2 FQNEAQ, per germline.

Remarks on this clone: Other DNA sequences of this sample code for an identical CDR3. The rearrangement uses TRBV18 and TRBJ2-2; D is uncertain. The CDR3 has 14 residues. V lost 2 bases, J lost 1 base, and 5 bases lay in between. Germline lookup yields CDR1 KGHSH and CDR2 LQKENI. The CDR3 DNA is TGTGCCAGCTCACCAGGGCAGAACACCGGGGAGCTGTTTTTT. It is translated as CASSPGQNTGELFF.

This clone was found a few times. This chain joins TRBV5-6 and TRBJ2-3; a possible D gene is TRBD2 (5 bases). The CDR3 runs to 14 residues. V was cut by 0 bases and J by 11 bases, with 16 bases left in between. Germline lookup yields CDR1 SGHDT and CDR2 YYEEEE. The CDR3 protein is CASSLDGATGRQYF. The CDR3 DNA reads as TGTGCCAGCAGCTTGGACGGCGCGACGGGGAGGCAGTATTTT.

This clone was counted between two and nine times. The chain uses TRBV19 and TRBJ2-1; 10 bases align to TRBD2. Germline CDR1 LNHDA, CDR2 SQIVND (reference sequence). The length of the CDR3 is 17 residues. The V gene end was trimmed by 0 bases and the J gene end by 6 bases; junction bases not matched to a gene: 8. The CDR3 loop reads CASSIDRRLAGINEQFF. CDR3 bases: TGTGCCAGTAGTATAGACAGGCGACTAGCGGGTATCAATGAGCAGTTCTTC.

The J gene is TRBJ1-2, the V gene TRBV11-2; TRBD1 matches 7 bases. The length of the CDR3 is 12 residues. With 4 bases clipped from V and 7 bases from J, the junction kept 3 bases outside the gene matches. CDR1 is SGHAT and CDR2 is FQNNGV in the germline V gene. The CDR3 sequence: CASSSTGSGYTF. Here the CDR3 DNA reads TGTGCCAGCAGCTCGACAGGGAGTGGCTACACCTTC.

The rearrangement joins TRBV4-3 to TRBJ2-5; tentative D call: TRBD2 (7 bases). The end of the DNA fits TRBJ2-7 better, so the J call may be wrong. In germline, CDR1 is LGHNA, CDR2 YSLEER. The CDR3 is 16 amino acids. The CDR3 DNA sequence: TGCGCCAGCAGCCTAGGGGGGGACGCCCGGCGGAGCGAGCAGTACTTC. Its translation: CASSLGGDARRSEQYF.

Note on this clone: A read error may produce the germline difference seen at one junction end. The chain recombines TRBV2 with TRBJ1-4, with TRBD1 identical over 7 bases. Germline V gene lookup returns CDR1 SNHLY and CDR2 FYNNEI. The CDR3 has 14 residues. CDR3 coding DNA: TGTGCCACCAGTGGGGACAGCACTAATGAAAAACTGTTTTTT. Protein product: CATSGDSTNEKLFF.

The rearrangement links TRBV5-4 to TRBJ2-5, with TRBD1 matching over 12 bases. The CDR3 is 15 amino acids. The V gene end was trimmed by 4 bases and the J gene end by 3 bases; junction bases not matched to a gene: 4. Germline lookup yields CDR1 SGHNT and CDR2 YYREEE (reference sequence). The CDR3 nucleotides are TGTGCCAGCAGCCCGGGGACAGGGGGCGAAGAGACCCAGTACTTC. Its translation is CASSPGTGGEETQYF.

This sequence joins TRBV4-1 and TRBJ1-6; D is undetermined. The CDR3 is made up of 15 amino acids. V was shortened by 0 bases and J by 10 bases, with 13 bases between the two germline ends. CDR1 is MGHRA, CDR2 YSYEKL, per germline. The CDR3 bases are TGCGCCAGCAGCCAAGAAGAAATGACTCTATCACCCCTCCACTTT. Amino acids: CASSQEEMTLSPLHF.

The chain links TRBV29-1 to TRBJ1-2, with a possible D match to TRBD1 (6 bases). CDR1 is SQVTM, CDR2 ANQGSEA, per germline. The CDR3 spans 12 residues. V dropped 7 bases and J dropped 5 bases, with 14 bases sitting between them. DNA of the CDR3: TGCAGCGCGTCTGGACAGAATTATGGCTACACCTTC. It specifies CSASGQNYGYTF.

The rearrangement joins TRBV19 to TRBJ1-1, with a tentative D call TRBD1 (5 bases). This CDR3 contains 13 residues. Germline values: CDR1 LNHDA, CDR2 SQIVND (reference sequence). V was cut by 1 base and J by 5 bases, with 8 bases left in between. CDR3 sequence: CASSIGQRTEAFF. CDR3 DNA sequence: TGTGCCAGTAGTATAGGACAGAGAACTGAAGCTTTCTTT.

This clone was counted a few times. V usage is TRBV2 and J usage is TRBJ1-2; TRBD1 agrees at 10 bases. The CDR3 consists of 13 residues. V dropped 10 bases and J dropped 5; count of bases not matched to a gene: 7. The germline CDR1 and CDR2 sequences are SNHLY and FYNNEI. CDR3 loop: CATTDRGRYGYTF. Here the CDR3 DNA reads TGTGCCACCACAGACAGGGGGCGTTATGGCTACACCTTC.

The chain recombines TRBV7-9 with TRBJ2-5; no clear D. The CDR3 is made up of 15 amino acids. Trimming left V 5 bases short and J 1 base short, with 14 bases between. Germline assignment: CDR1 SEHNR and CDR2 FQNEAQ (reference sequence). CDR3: CASSQFDSPQETQYF. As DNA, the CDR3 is TGTGCCAGCAGCCAGTTCGACTCCCCCCAAGAGACCCAGTACTTC.

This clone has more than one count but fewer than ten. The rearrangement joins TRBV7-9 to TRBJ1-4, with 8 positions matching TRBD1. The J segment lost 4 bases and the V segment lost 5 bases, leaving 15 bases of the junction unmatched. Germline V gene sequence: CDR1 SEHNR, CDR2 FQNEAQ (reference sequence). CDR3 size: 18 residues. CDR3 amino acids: CASSLGTGESFSNEKLFF. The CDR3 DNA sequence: TGTGCCAGCAGCCTAGGGACAGGAGAGTCCTTTAGTAATGAAAAACTGTTTTTT.

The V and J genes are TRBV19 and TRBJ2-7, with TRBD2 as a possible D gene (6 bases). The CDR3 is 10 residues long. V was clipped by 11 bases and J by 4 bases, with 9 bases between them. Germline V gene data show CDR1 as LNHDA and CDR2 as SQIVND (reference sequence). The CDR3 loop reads CAVGGYEQYF. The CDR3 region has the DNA TGTGCCGTCGGAGGGTACGAGCAGTACTTC.

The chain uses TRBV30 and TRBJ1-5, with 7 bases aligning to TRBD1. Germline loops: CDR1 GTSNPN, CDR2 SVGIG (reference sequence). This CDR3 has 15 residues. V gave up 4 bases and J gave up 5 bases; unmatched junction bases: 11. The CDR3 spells CAWTVRGGFHQPQHF. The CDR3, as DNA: TGTGCCTGGACCGTACGAGGGGGCTTTCATCAGCCCCAGCATTTT.

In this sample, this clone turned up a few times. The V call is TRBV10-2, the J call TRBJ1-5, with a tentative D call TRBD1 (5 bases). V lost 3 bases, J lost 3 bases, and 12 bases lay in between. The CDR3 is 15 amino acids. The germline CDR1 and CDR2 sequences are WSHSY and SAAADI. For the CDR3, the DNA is TGCGCCAGCAGTGATCAGGGTCGACTCAATCAGCCCCAGCATTTT. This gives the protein CASSDQGRLNQPQHF.

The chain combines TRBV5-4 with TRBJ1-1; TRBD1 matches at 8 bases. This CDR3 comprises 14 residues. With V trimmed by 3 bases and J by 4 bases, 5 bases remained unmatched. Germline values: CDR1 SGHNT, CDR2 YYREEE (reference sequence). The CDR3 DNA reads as TGTGCCAGCAGCTCACTCACAGGGGGCACTGAAGCTTTCTTT. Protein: CASSSLTGGTEAFF.

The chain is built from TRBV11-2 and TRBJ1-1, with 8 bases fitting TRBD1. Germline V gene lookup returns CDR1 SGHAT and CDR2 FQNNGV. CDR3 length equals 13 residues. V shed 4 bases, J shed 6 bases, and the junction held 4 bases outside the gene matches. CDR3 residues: CASSSSDRAEAFF. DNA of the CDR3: TGTGCCAGCAGCTCCTCGGACAGGGCTGAAGCTTTCTTT.

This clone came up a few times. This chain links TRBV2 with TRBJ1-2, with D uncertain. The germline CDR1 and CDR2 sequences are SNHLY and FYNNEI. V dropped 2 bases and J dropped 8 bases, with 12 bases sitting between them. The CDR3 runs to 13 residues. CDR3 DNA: TGTGCCAGCAGTGAAACACCCTCGGGGGGCTACACCTTC. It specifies CASSETPSGGYTF.

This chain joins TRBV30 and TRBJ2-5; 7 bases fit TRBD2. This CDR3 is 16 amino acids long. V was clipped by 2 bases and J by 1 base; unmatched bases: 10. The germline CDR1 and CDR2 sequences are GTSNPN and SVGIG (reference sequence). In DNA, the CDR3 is TGTGCCTGGAGTCCAGTGTCGGGGGGACTCCAAGAGACCCAGTACTTC. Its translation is CAWSPVSGGLQETQYF.

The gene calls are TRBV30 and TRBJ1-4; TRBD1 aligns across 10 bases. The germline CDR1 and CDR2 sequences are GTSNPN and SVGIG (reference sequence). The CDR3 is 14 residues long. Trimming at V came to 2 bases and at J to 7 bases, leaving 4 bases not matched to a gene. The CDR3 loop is CAWSNGQGGEKLFF. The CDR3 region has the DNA TGTGCCTGGAGTAACGGACAGGGGGGTGAAAAACTGTTTTTT.